The rows below give T cell receptor beta chains drawn from one sample of a study of cytomegalovirus exposure and HLA in healthy donors. Sequencing was performed with immunoSEQ multiplex PCR; in TCRdb, only in-frame clones are kept and a portion is missing. The sample has 200,000 to 250,000 clones, approximately 82% seen once. Sequencing used PBMCs. The receptor set was obtained from a woman aged 40 to 50 in good health and CMV-seronegative. Both conserved end residues are part of each CDR3. The D gene is left open where the match is weak. Only part of the rows carry a size: once, few, many, or a class if the clone is expanded.

clone_size	d_call	j_call	v_call	cdr3_nt	cdr3_aa
.	TRBD1	TRBJ2-4	TRBV9	TGTGCCAGCAACAAGGGACAGGGCGGAAACATTCAGTACTTC	CASNKGQGGNIQYF
.	.	TRBJ1-5	TRBV28	TGTGCCAGCAGTTCTCCGGGGGGCAAACAGCCCCAGCATTTT	CASSSPGGKQPQHF
few	.	TRBJ2-7	TRBV7-8	TGTGCCAGCAGCGCGGGGCTCATCTCCTACGAGCAGTACTTC	CASSAGLISYEQYF
.	TRBD2	TRBJ2-6	TRBV4-1	TGCGCCAGCAGATCCGGGACTAGCGGGGGCCCCTCTGGGGCCAACGTCCTGACTTTC	CASRSGTSGGPSGANVLTF
.	TRBD1	TRBJ1-2	TRBV7-8	TGTGCCAGCAGCAAGGACAGGGTTGGAGGCTACACCTTC	CASSKDRVGGYTF
.	.	TRBJ2-1	TRBV5-1	TGCGCCAGCAGCTTGTTCAGGCAGATCAATGAGCAGTTCTTC	CASSLFRQINEQFF
.	.	TRBJ1-2	TRBV6-6	TGTGCCAGCAGTTACTCGGAGGGGCACTATGGCTACACCTTC	CASSYSEGHYGYTF
.	.	TRBJ2-3	TRBV4-1	TGCGCCAGCAGACAGACAGATACGTCAGATACGCAGTATTTT	CASRQTDTSDTQYF
once	TRBD1	TRBJ2-1	TRBV5-1	TGCGCCAGCAGCTTGTCGGGACAGTACAATGAGCAGTTCTTC	CASSLSGQYNEQFF
.	TRBD1	TRBJ2-7	TRBV4-2	TGTGCCAGCAGCCAGGCCGTGTCAGGGGGTTCTCCCTACGAGCAGTACTTC	CASSQAVSGGSPYEQYF
.	TRBD2	TRBJ2-5	TRBV19	TGTGCCAGTAGTAGGGCTAGCGGGTCGGGAGAGACCCAGTACTTC	CASSRASGSGETQYF
few	.	TRBJ1-1	TRBV30	TGTGCCTGGAAGGACAGTTACACTGAAGCTTTCTTT	CAWKDSYTEAFF
.	.	TRBJ2-1	TRBV14	TGTGCCAGCAGCCAAAGCCTCCAACAGGGGCAGTTCTTC	CASSQSLQQGQFF
few	.	TRBJ1-2	TRBV30	TGTGCCTGGACTACTAACTATGGCTACACCTTC	CAWTTNYGYTF
.	.	TRBJ2-4	TRBV11-2	TGTGCCAGCAGCTTAGGTTCTCAGGGTGGAAACATTCAGTACTTC	CASSLGSQGGNIQYF
.	TRBD1	TRBJ2-5	TRBV4-1	TGCGCCAGCAGCCAGGCTTCCGGGACAGGGGAGACCCAGTACTTC	CASSQASGTGETQYF
once	TRBD1	TRBJ1-1	TRBV11-2	TGTGCCAGCAGCGTAGGACAGGTTTACACTGAAGCTTTCTTT	CASSVGQVYTEAFF
.	.	TRBJ2-3	TRBV2	TGTGCCAGCAGTGAACTCGGGGTAGTTGGCACAGATACGCAGTATTTT	CASSELGVVGTDTQYF
.	TRBD1	TRBJ2-3	TRBV11-2	TGTGCCAGCAGCTTAAGCTCGGCAATAGGGGGCAACACAGATACGCAGTATTTT	CASSLSSAIGGNTDTQYF
.	TRBD2	TRBJ2-2	TRBV5-1	TGCGCCAGCAGCTTGTCGTCTAGCGGGGGCTTCACCGGGGAGCTGTTTTTT	CASSLSSSGGFTGELFF
.	.	TRBJ1-2	TRBV7-8	TGTGCCAGCAGCTTAGGGGGGGGCGGAAACTATGGCTACACCTTC	CASSLGGGGNYGYTF
.	.	TRBJ1-1	TRBV29-1	TGCAGCGTTTCCCCCGCGGGGAACACTGAAGCTTTCTTT	CSVSPAGNTEAFF
once	TRBD2	TRBJ2-1	TRBV29-1	TGCAGCTCCGGCCTAGCGGGGGGCCACAATGAGCAGTTCTTC	CSSGLAGGHNEQFF
.	.	TRBJ1-5	TRBV6-5	TGTGCCAGCAGTTACTCGTCAGGGGTAAGGCCCCAGCATTTT	CASSYSSGVRPQHF
.	.	TRBJ2-5	TRBV5-1	TGCGCCAGCAGCTTGGCGGGGGTCCAAGAGACCCAGTACTTC	CASSLAGVQETQYF
.	.	TRBJ2-3	TRBV18	TGTGCCAGCTCACGAGGGGGGGCAGATACGCAGTATTTT	CASSRGGADTQYF
.	TRBD1	TRBJ2-7	TRBV19	TGTGCCAGTAGTTGGAGGGACAGGGGTGACGAGCAGTACTTC	CASSWRDRGDEQYF
.	.	TRBJ2-3	TRBV28	TGTGCCAGCAGTTTCCAGGGGAGCACAGATACGCAGTATTTT	CASSFQGSTDTQYF
.	.	TRBJ1-4	TRBV5-1	TGCGCCAGCAGCTTGGACAGCACTAATGAAAAACTGTTTTTT	CASSLDSTNEKLFF
.	.	TRBJ2-7	TRBV30	TGTGCCTGGGGTCGTAGTTTTAGCTCCTACGAGCAGTACTTC	CAWGRSFSSYEQYF
.	TRBD2	TRBJ2-3	TRBV7-8	TGTGCCAGCAGCTGGGGACTAGTCCAAGCAGATACGCAGTATTTT	CASSWGLVQADTQYF
.	TRBD1	TRBJ1-2	TRBV11-3	TGTGCCAGCAGCTTAACAGGGGCAGGGGGCATCTATGGCTACACCTTC	CASSLTGAGGIYGYTF
.	TRBD2	TRBJ2-1	TRBV2	TGTGCCAGCAGTGAAAGCGGGGGGCTCCTAAACAATGAGCAGTTCTTC	CASSESGGLLNNEQFF
.	TRBD1	TRBJ1-3	TRBV2	TGTGCCAGCAGTGAGCTAGGGACAGGGTCCACTACTGGAAACACCATATATTTT	CASSELGTGSTTGNTIYF
.	TRBD1	TRBJ2-7	TRBV2	TGTGCCAGCAGTAACTCACAGGGGGCCGTACGTGAGCAGTACTTC	CASSNSQGAVREQYF
.	TRBD1	TRBJ1-5	TRBV27	TGTGCCAGCAGTGCTCTCCGGGACAGGGGCCCTAACAATCAGCCCCAGCATTTT	CASSALRDRGPNNQPQHF
.	.	TRBJ1-2	TRBV29-1	TGCAGCGCCGTGCCGGGGGGGGCGTCTAACTATGGCTACCCCTTC	CSAVPGGASNYGYPF
.	.	TRBJ2-7	TRBV4-1	TGCGCCAGCAGCCCCCCGCTGGGCAGGCAGTACTTC	CASSPPLGRQYF
.	.	TRBJ2-1	TRBV6-6	TGTGCCAGCAGTTACGAGGCCCCTGGCTCCTACAATGAGCAGTTCTTC	CASSYEAPGSYNEQFF
.	.	TRBJ1-5	TRBV19	TGTGCCAGTAGTATAGGGGCGGGGGCCCAGCATTTT	CASSIGAGAQHF